This T cell receptor (beta chain) appears in the sequencing data of a study of cytomegalovirus exposure and HLA in healthy donors. Whole-study findings and limits: Rare TCR sequences predominated, though certain public TCRs were found in many donors. Within the 120 or so validation repertoires, first-cohort TCR clusters tended to co-occur, according to a later analysis. The classifier reportedly diagnosed cytomegalovirus status with high specificity and sensitivity. Researchers counted around 180 TCR beta chains as cytomegalovirus-associated.

Trimming shortened V by 3 bases and J by 7 bases, and 9 bases separated the two germline ends. Per germline, CDR1 ENHRY and CDR2 SYGVKD. The CDR3 length is 12 residues. TCRdb's table, derived via immunoSEQ multiplex PCR, lists solely in-frame clones and lacks some. The sample holds 140,000 to 150,000 clones, 91% seen once. As regards this clone: Its antigen is still unknown.

This chain joins TRBV10-3 and TRBJ1-2; a weak D match, TRBD1 (5 bases). The sequenced material came from PBMCs. The sequence derives from a man aged 18 to 30 in good health and CMV-seronegative. Here the CDR3 reads CAISDQGTGYTF. The CDR3 DNA reads as TGTGCCATCAGTGACCAGGGAACTGGCTACACCTTC.